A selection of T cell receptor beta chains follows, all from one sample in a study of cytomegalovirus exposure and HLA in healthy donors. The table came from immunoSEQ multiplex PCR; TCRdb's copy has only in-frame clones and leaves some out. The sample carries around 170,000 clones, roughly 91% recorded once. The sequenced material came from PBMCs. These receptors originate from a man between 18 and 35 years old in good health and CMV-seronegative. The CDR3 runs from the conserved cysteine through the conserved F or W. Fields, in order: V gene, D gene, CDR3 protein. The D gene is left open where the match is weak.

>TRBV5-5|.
CASSSTGTEGEKLFF
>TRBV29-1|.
CSVEVLQETQYF
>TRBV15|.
CATSRDLVRGRSGANVLTF
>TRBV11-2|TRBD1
CASSLLQGDTIYF
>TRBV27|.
CASSLDAGAIMNTEAFF
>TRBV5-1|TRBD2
CASSKTSGSYNEQFF
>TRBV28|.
CASSRGGDPWEQFF
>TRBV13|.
CASSYRQLQETQYF
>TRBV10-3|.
CAIRLGASFLNTEAFF
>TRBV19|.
CAASRGMVNTEAFF
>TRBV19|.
CASSPKGIDGTNYNEQFF
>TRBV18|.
CASSPWVPGVSGANVLTF
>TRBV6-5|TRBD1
CASSETGTDYGYTF
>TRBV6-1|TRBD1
CASRPGQGTDTQYF
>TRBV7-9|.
CASSLNLGAYEQYF
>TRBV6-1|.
CASSAYGADQPQHF
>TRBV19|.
CASSTTSAANTEAFF
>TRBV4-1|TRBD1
CASSHLQGLVRNTIYF
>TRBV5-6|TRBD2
CASRSLAGGRYEQYF
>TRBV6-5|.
CASSPFVRISDTQYF
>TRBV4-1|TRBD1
CASSQREIWTGGSYGYTF
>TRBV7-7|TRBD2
CASSPTSGGVTGELFF
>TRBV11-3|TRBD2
CASSRSDGGFYEQYF
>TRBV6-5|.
CASSLGQTYGYTF
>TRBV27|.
CASSLRQGKHEQYF
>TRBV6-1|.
CASVVLYEQYF
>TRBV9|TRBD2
CASSVGREGFAQYF
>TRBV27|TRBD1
CASSPYRGRHEKLFF
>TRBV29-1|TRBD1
CSAKTLGQENEKLFF
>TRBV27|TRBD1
CASRDRGAGYYGYTF
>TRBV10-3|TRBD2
CAIRGGDARGADTQYF
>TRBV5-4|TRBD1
CASSLEGARNTIYF
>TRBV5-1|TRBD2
CASSLDGAGDFPDTQYF
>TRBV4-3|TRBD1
CASSASTDRGRAPTGELFF
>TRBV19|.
CASSDAGTYNEQFF